Listed below are T cell receptor beta chains from one sample, sequenced in a study of blood T cell repertoires in COVID-19. Clones were sequenced by immunoSEQ multiplex PCR, and TCRdb holds only the in-frame ones, with some missing. The sample lists roughly 190,000 clones, about four fifths seen once, with roughly 11% in the top ten. Sequences were obtained from peripheral blood. The origin of the receptors is a woman aged 35 to 49 with COVID-19, enrolled during active disease. The CDR3 runs from the conserved cysteine through the conserved F or W.

v_gene | CDR3aa
TRBV5-4 | CASSPSSGRAYEQYF
TRBV5-1 | CASSSGSGNTIYF
TRBV18 | CASAQQPGSNQPQHF
TRBV7-7 | CASSRAPISAVFQETQYF
TRBV5-1 | CASRALAGAGANVLTF
TRBV28 | CASSSVAGGNEQFF
TRBV15 | CATSRVQGFEQFF
TRBV6-6 | CASSYNSEQFF
TRBV6-1 | CASSEALRNSPLHF
TRBV7-2 | CASSLGPDYRETQYF
TRBV30 | CASRQAANEKLFF
TRBV18 | CASSPGAGMNTEAFF
TRBV7-3 | CASSLSWRGGADTQYF
TRBV7-2 | CASSSLPGTAFYNEQFF
TRBV28 | CASTLVGTYGYTF
TRBV30 | CALGGVRRNEQFF
TRBV7-9 | CASSPKGPYEQYF
TRBV3-1/TRBV3-2 | CASSQMGGSSSPLHF
TRBV19 | CTSSTPLGGANTGELFF
TRBV5-1 | CASSLGPSGRADEQFF
TRBV18 | CASSRQGPNSPLHF
TRBV2 | CASSEGTEEAFF
TRBV19 | CASSSEQNNEQFF
TRBV20-1 | CSAQGLGYTF
TRBV5-6 | CASSEAPTGLSGNTIYF
TRBV18 | CASSPGSGTGANVLTF
TRBV19 | CARSMGRTNTGELFF
TRBV28 | CASIGAEAFF
TRBV30 | CAWSRDRNEKLFF
TRBV5-1 | CASSLPTGGETQYF
TRBV4-1 | CASSQAREDTQYF
TRBV6-1 | CASSEARPSLISSYTF
TRBV2 | CASSAGSEAFF
TRBV5-4 | CASTNKGVGNSPLHF
TRBV30 | CAWVASGIGELFF
TRBV19 | CASSIDRDSQKPEQFF
TRBV15 | CATSSDTFGEQYF
TRBV19 | CASSIGGGGNEQFF
TRBV30 | CAWSVQGHGYTF
TRBV6-6 | CASRGTSSPEQYF
TRBV28 | CASSRGLRGETQYF
TRBV15 | CATSRTVGVPGYEQYF
TRBV7-3 | CASSRLGQGSYNEQFF